These 22 T cell receptor beta chains originate from one sample sequenced in a study of blood T cell repertoires in COVID-19. Method: immunoSEQ multiplex PCR; TCRdb's copy keeps in-frame clones and lacks some. The sample has just over 80,000 clones, approximately 80% seen once. Sequencing was carried out using peripheral blood. The receptors stem from a man older than 75 with acute or convalescent COVID-19.

The V gene is TRBV4-3, the J gene TRBJ2-3; no definite D call. There are 16 residues in the CDR3. V was pared by 0 bases and J by 4 bases, with 14 bases between. Germline CDR1 and CDR2: LGHNA and YSLEER. The CDR3 loop reads CASSQDLSSGADTQYF. CDR3 bases: TGCGCCAGCAGCCAAGACCTCAGTTCCGGAGCAGATACGCAGTATTTT.

The chain joins TRBV6-2 or TRBV6-3 to TRBJ2-3; 10 bases fit TRBD2. Germline V CDR1 and CDR2: MNHEY, SVGEGT. This CDR3 region has 19 residues. J gave up 5 bases and V 3 bases, and 17 bases lay outside the gene matches. CDR3 sequence (DNA): TGTGCCAGCAGTTATTTGGGTGGTTTGGCTAGCGGGAGTGGAGATACGCAGTATTTT. This translates into CASSYLGGLASGSGDTQYF.

The chain uses TRBV27 and TRBJ2-1; the match to TRBD2 covers 11 bases. The CDR3 sequence is 15 residues long. CDR1 is MNHEY and CDR2 is SMNVEV in the germline V gene (reference sequence). Unmatched junction bases numbered 3, after V lost 2 bases and J lost 6 bases. In nucleotides, the CDR3 is TGTGCCAGCAGTTTACCTAGCGGGGGGTCCAATGAGCAGTTCTTC. This sequence encodes CASSLPSGGSNEQFF.

The count of this clone is one. The rearrangement joins TRBV5-1 to TRBJ2-2, with a tentative D call TRBD1 (6 bases). Germline assignment: CDR1 SGHRS and CDR2 YFSETQ. This CDR3 has 15 residues. Trimming took off 1 base at V and 5 bases at J, with 12 bases between the two ends. CDR3 coding DNA: TGCGCCAGCAGCTTGTTTCAGGGGATTACCGGGGAGCTGTTTTTT. It translates to CASSLFQGITGELFF.

The chain joins TRBV27 to TRBJ1-5; D uncertain. The CDR3 is made up of 15 amino acids. Germline CDR1 reads MNHEY; CDR2 reads SMNVEV (reference sequence). The V end was cut by 5 bases, the J end by 0 bases, with 11 bases between. CDR3 in DNA: TGTGCCAGCAGTGCGGGTTTTTATAGCAATCAGCCCCAGCATTTT. It yields the protein CASSAGFYSNQPQHF.

The chain links TRBV2 to TRBJ2-3; 12 bases agree with TRBD1. Germline CDR1 reads SNHLY; CDR2 reads FYNNEI. This CDR3 has 14 residues. Germline trimming cut 6 bases from V and 4 bases from J; bases unmatched to any gene: 2. This CDR3 is CASRGQGASDTQYF. CDR3 coding DNA: TGTGCCAGCAGGGGACAGGGGGCATCAGATACGCAGTATTTT.

Only one count was recorded for this clone. The V and J genes are TRBV11-2 and TRBJ2-7; 8 nucleotides match TRBD2. V lost 2 bases to trimming and J lost 0 bases; unmatched junction nucleotides: 3. CDR3 length: 15 amino acids. Germline-derived CDR1 and CDR2 are SGHAT and FQNNGV. This CDR3 is CASSLTSGTSYEQYF. The CDR3 DNA is TGTGCCAGCAGCTTAACTAGCGGAACCTCCTACGAGCAGTACTTC.

The rearrangement uses TRBV28 and TRBJ2-7; D not resolved. V lost 5 bases, J lost 3 bases, and 8 bases lay in between. This CDR3 spans 12 amino acids. Germline lookup yields CDR1 MDHEN and CDR2 SYDVKM. The CDR3 sequence is CASSQKFYEQYF. Written as DNA, the CDR3 is TGTGCCAGCAGTCAGAAATTCTACGAGCAGTACTTC.

The rearrangement joins TRBV7-2 to TRBJ1-1; the D gene is possibly TRBD1 (5 bases). Germline CDR1 reads SGHTA; CDR2 reads FQGNSA. This CDR3 has 13 residues. Trimming removed 8 bases at V and 6 bases at J, with 16 bases between. The CDR3 DNA is TGTGCCAGCGGGGGAGGGAATATAGCTGAAGCTTTCTTT. The encoded protein is CASGGGNIAEAFF.

This clone was counted once. The chain uses TRBV2 and TRBJ1-2, with D possibly being TRBD1 (5 bases). Trimming pared 4 bases from V and 8 bases from J, leaving 11 bases between. CDR1 and CDR2 from the germline V gene are SNHLY and FYNNEI. The CDR3 length is 12 residues. The CDR3 is CASSAQAPGYTF. CDR3 DNA sequence: TGTGCCAGCAGTGCACAGGCACCCGGCTACACCTTC.

The chain is built from TRBV2 and TRBJ2-3; 10 positions agree with TRBD2. J lost 5 bases, V lost 6 bases, and 5 bases had no gene match. This CDR3 contains 14 residues. Germline V gene sequence: CDR1 SNHLY, CDR2 FYNNEI. Written as DNA, the CDR3 is TGTGCCAGCAGCTTTAGCGGGAGGCAAGATACGCAGTATTTT. Amino acids: CASSFSGRQDTQYF.

The V and J genes are TRBV18 and TRBJ2-5, with a weak D call TRBD1 (6 bases). V lost 0 bases and J lost 3, with 11 bases in between. In germline, CDR1 is KGHSH, CDR2 LQKENI. CDR3 length equals 15 residues. CDR3 coding DNA: TGTGCCAGCTCACCACCGGGGGCAGGGAAAGAGACCCAGTACTTC. Translation gives CASSPPGAGKETQYF.

The chain joins TRBV28 to TRBJ1-5; 7 positions agree with TRBD1. V lost 3 bases to trimming and J lost 7 bases; unmatched junction nucleotides: 6. CDR3 length: 14 residues. CDR1 is MDHEN, CDR2 SYDVKM, per germline. In DNA, the CDR3 is TGTGCCAGCAGTTTCCGGACAGGACGGCAGCCCCAGCATTTT. This gives the protein CASSFRTGRQPQHF.

The chain has TRBV3-1 (or the pseudogene TRBV3-2) and TRBJ1-1; D might be TRBD1 (5 bases). CDR1 LGHDT and CDR2 YNNKEL come from the germline V gene (reference sequence). The CDR3 is 17 amino acids. Trimming removed 4 bases at V and 2 bases at J, with 20 bases between. In nucleotides, the CDR3 is TGTGCCAGCAGCCGCTATAACGAAGGGGCCCGAAACACTGAAGCTTTCTTT. Translation: CASSRYNEGARNTEAFF.

The genes are TRBV7-2 and TRBJ1-4; D perhaps matches TRBD1 (5 bases). V gave up 3 bases and J gave up 8 bases, with 10 bases separating them. Germline assignment: CDR1 SGHTA and CDR2 FQGNSA. The CDR3 sequence is 13 residues long. CDR3 residues: CASSFQGGEKLFF. Here the CDR3 DNA reads TGTGCCAGCAGCTTTCAGGGTGGGGAAAAACTGTTTTTT. The full variable domain, with the rest looked up from reference TRBV7-2 and TRBJ1-4, is GAGVSQSPSNKVTEKGKDVELRCDPISGHTALYWYRQSLGQGLEFLIYFQGNSAPDKSGLPSDRFSAERTGGSVSTLTIQRTQQEDSAVYLCASSFQGGEKLFFGSGTQLSVL.

The chain carries TRBV7-2 and TRBJ2-5, with D unclear. Germline V gene lookup returns CDR1 SGHTA and CDR2 FQGNSA. V lost 0 bases to trimming and J lost 5 bases, with 4 bases between them. The CDR3 runs 12 residues. The CDR3 sequence: CASSLARETQYF. DNA of the CDR3: TGTGCCAGCAGCTTAGCTCGGGAGACCCAGTACTTC.

The rearrangement joins TRBV5-1 to TRBJ2-5; D is perhaps TRBD1 (5 bases). Germline values: CDR1 SGHRS, CDR2 YFSETQ. The CDR3 consists of 14 residues. Trimming removed 5 bases at V and 2 bases at J, with 13 bases between. The DNA for the CDR3 is TGCGCCAGCAGTGGTTTAGGACAACAAGAGACCCAGTACTTC. As protein: CASSGLGQQETQYF.

CDR3 bases: TGTGCCAGCTCACCTTCAGCCGGTACCATGTCGGGTTCACCCCTCCACTTT. It encodes CASSPSAGTMSGSPLHF. The rearrangement links TRBV18 to TRBJ1-6; no reliable D call. The CDR3 runs 17 residues. Trimming cost V 3 bases and J 9 bases, with 21 bases left between them. CDR1 and CDR2 from the germline V gene are KGHSH and LQKENI.

The rearrangement links TRBV7-3 to TRBJ2-7; 10 nucleotides agree with TRBD1. With V trimmed by 4 bases and J by 4 bases, 10 bases remained unmatched. There are 16 residues in the CDR3. CDR1 and CDR2 from the germline V gene are SGHTA and FQGTGA. This chain's CDR3 is CASSSSPGTGEYEQYF. The CDR3 DNA is TGTGCCAGCAGCTCGTCCCCCGGGACAGGGGAATACGAGCAGTACTTC.

This chain uses TRBV7-3 with TRBJ2-5; 7 bases line up with TRBD1. The CDR3 covers 13 residues. The V gene's germline CDR1 is SGHTA and CDR2 FQGTGA. V dropped 4 bases and J dropped 7; count of bases not matched to a gene: 6. The CDR3 loop reads CASSSGQRRTQYF. CDR3 sequence (DNA): TGTGCCAGCAGCTCGGGACAGAGGAGGACCCAGTACTTC.

This clone appeared once. V and J are TRBV19 and TRBJ1-1; D is ambiguous. The V gene lost 7 bases and the J gene lost 3 bases, with 15 bases spanning the gap. Germline-derived CDR1 and CDR2 are LNHDA and SQIVND (reference sequence). The CDR3 is 14 amino acids. The CDR3 region is CASKELGTYTEAFF. DNA of the CDR3: TGTGCCAGTAAGGAGTTAGGTACTTACACTGAAGCTTTCTTT.

This clone was found once. The chain uses TRBV10-3 and TRBJ2-3, with a possible D match to TRBD1 (6 bases). Per germline, CDR1 ENHRY and CDR2 SYGVKD. V lost 5 bases and J 3 bases, leaving 6 bases between the germline ends. The CDR3 spans 12 residues. The DNA for the CDR3 is TGTGCCATCAGTCAGGGGACAGATACGCAGTATTTT. Its protein is CAISQGTDTQYF.